This entry is about one TCR beta chain. The sample is drawn from a study of CD8+CD57+ T cells in acquired aplastic anemia. This CDR3 has 15 amino acids. The germline gives CDR1 LNHDA, CDR2 SQIVND (reference sequence). Trimming at V came to 9 bases and at J to 3 bases, leaving 10 bases not matched to a gene. TCR beta VDJ and CDR3 profiling used genomic DNA as template. A single record per CDR3 protein comes from TCRdb applying MiXCR to the reads. Among hundreds of thousands of distinct CDR3 sequences listed, 50% to 70% were seen once. The sample was sorted CD4+, CD8+, or CD8+CD57+ T cells (not recorded which) from PBMCs. The chain couples TRBV19 to TRBJ2-3; TRBD1 aligns across 9 bases. The clonotype comes from a human donor with severe aplastic anemia or a healthy control (not recorded which). This chain's CDR3 is CASSTGTGSTDTQYF. The CDR3 DNA follows: TGTGCCAGCTCCACCGGGACAGGGTCAACAGATACGCAGTATTTT. Supplemented by reference TRBV19 and TRBJ2-3, the full variable domain reads DGGITQSPKYLFRKEGQNVTLSCEQNLNHDAMYWYRQDPGQGLRLIYYSQIVNDFQKGDIAEGYSVSREKKESFPLTVTSAQKNPTAFYLCASSTGTGSTDTQYFGPGTRLTVL.